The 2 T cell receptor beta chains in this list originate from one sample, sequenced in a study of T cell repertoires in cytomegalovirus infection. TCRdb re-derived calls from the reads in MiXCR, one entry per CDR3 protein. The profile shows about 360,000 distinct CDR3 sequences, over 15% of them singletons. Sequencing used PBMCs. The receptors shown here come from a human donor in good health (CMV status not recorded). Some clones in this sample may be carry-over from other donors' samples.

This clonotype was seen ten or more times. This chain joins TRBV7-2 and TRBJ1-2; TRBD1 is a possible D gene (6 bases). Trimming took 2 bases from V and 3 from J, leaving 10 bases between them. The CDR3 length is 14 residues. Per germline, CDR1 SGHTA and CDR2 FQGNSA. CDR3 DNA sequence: TGTGCCAGCAGCTTAACAGGGTCGGACTATGGCTACACCTTC. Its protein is CASSLTGSDYGYTF.

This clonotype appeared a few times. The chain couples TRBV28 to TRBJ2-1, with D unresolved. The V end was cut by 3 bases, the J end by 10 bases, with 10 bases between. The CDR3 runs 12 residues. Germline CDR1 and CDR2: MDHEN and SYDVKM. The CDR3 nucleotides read TGTGCCAGCAGTTTTGGACGACCAGAGCAGTTCTTC. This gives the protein CASSFGRPEQFF.